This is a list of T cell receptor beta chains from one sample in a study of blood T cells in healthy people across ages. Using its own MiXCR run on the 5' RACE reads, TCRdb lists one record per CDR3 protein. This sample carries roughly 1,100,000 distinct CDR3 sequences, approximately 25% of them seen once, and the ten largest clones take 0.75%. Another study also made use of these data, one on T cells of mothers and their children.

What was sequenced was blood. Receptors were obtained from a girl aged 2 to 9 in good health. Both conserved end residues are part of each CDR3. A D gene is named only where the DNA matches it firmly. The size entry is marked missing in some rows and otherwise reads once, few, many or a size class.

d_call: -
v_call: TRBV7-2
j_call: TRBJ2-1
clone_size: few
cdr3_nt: TGTGCCAGCAGCGCGGACGCTTTGTCCTACAATGAGCAGTTCTTC
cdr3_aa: CASSADALSYNEQFF

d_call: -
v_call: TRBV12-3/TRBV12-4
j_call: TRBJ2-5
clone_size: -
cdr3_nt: TGTGCCAGCAGTTTAGGGCACCTAAGAGAGCAGTACTTC
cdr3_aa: CASSLGHLREQYF

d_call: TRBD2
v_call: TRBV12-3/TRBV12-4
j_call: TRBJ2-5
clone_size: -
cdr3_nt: TGTGCCAGCAGTTTATATGGGCTAGCGGGCCAAGAGACCCAGTACTTC
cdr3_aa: CASSLYGLAGQETQYF

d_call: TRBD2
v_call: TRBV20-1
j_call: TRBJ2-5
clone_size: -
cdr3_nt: TGCAGTGCTAGTACTCCGACTAGCCCTCAAGAGACCCAGTACTTC
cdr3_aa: CSASTPTSPQETQYF

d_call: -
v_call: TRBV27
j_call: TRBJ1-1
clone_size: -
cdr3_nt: TGTGCCAGCAAAGAGATAGGGGAACTCAAAGCTTTCTTT
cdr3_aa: CASKEIGELKAFF

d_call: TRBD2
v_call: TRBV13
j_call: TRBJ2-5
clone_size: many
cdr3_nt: TGTGCCAGCAGCCGAGCGGGGGGGCTTCGGGAGACCCAGTACTTC
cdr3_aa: CASSRAGGLRETQYF

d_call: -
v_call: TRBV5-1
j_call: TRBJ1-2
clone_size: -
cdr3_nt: TGCGCCAGCAGCAGGGGTCTAGGTGGCTACACCTTC
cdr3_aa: CASSRGLGGYTF

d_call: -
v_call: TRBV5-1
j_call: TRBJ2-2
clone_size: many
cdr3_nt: TGCGCCAGCAACAGGGAAAACACCGGGGAGCTGTTTTTT
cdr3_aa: CASNRENTGELFF

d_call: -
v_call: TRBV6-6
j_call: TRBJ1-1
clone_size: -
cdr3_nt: TGTGCCAGCAGTTACTATAACAGGGCGTCGAACACTGAAGCTTTCTTT
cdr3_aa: CASSYYNRASNTEAFF

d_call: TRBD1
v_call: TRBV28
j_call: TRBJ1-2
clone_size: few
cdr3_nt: TGTGCCAGCAGACTGACAGGGCACGGCTACACCTTC
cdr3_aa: CASRLTGHGYTF

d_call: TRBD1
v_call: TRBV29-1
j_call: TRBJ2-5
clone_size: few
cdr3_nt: TGCAGCGTAGCCAGGGGGTCGGACCAAGAGACCCAGTACTTC
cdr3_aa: CSVARGSDQETQYF

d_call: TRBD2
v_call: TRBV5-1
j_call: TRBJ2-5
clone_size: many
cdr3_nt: TGCGCCAGCAGCTTCCGGGAGGGGGAGACCCAGTACTTC
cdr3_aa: CASSFREGETQYF

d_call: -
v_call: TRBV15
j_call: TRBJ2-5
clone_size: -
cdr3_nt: TGTGCCACCCGCACGGACGGGGCCCAGTACTTC
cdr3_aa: CATRTDGAQYF

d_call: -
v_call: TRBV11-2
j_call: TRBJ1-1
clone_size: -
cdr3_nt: TGTGCCAGCAGCTTAGATATAGGCCGGAACACTGAAGCTTTCTTT
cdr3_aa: CASSLDIGRNTEAFF

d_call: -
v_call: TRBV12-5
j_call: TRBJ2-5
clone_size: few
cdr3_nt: TGTGCTAGTGGTTCCCTACAAGAGGACCAAGAGACCCAGTACTTC
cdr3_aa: CASGSLQEDQETQYF

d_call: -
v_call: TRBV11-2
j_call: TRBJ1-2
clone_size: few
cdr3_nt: TGTGCCAGCAGCGGGCTCCTGGGTGCCTACTATGGCTACACCTTC
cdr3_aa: CASSGLLGAYYGYTF

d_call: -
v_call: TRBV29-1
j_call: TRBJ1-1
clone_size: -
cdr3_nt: TGCAGCGTTGAAGCCGGGGGACGGGACTTGAACACTGAAGCTTTCTTT
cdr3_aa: CSVEAGGRDLNTEAFF

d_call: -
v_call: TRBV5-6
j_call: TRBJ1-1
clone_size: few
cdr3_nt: TGTGCCAGCAGCTTGGATTGGGGCGGGACTGAAGCTTTCTTT
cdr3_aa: CASSLDWGGTEAFF

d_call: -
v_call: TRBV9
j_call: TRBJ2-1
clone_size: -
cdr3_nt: TGTGCCAGCAGCGTAGGGGGAAATGGCTACAATGAGCAGTTCTTC
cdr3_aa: CASSVGGNGYNEQFF

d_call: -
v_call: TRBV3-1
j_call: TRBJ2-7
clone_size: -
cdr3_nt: TGTGCCAGCAGCCTATCGTATCCGTCGGAATACGAGCAGTACTTC
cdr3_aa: CASSLSYPSEYEQYF

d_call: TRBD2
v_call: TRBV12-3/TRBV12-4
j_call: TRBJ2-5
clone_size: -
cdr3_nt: TGTGCCAGCAGTGCGACTAGCAACAATGAGCAGCTCTTC
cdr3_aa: CASSATSNNEQLF

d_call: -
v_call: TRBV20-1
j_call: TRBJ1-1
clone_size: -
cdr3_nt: TGCAGTGCTAGTCGACCTCTACCAGCTACTGAAGCTTTCTTT
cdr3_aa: CSASRPLPATEAFF

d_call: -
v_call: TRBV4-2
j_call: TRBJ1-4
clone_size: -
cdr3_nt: TGTGCCAGCAGCCAAAACAGTGCAACTAATGAAAAACTGTTTTTT
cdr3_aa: CASSQNSATNEKLFF